A single sample is the source of the 9 T cell receptor beta chains below, sequenced in a study of CD8+CD57+ T cells in acquired aplastic anemia. The TCR beta profiling, which covered VDJ combination and CDR3 sequence, was carried out using genomic DNA as the template. MiXCR was run by TCRdb on the reads, yielding one entry per CDR3 protein. The table lists around 250,000 distinct CDR3 sequences, roughly 82% of them singletons. Sequencing involved patients with CD8+CD57+ cell expansion previously shown by flow cytometry. Sample: sorted CD4+, CD8+, or CD8+CD57+ T cells (not recorded which) from PBMCs. Every receptor here comes from a human donor with aplastic anemia.

In the case of this clonotype: Germline and junction disagree at one end, which may indicate a read error. This sequence joins TRBV7-9 and TRBJ2-3; D is unclear. CDR1 SEHNR and CDR2 FQNEAQ come from the germline V gene (reference sequence). The CDR3 has 14 residues. The CDR3, as DNA: TGTGCCAGCAGCTTAGCCCGAACTGACAACACTCAACCTTTT. Its protein product is CASSLARTDNTQPF.

J is TRBJ2-7 and V is TRBV19, with TRBD2 identical over 9 bases. Germline CDR1 reads LNHDA; CDR2 reads SQIVND (reference sequence). This CDR3 region has 16 residues. This CDR3 is CASSLTSGPYNAQFFV. The CDR3 DNA is TGTGCCAGTAGCCTAACTAGCGGGCCTTACAATGCGCAGTTCTTCGTC.

Worth noting for this clonotype: Given a much more abundant clone one base away, this may be a read error. The chain links TRBV7-3 to TRBJ2-1; 7 bases match TRBD2. The germline V gene has CDR1 SGHTA and CDR2 FQGTGA. The CDR3 loop spans 16 amino acids. V was pared by 2 bases and J by 8 bases, with 12 bases of the junction left unmatched. The CDR3 DNA reads as TGTGCCAGCAGCTTAGAAAGGAGCGGGGTGAGCGATGAGCAGTTCTTC. Its protein is CASSLERSGVSDEQFF.

In the case of this clonotype: Mismatch with germline at one junction end may stem from a read error. This sequence joins TRBV7-8 and TRBJ1-1; no clear D. The CDR3 sequence is 15 residues long. Germline V gene data show CDR1 as SGHVS and CDR2 as FQNEAQ. In DNA form, the CDR3 reads TGTGCCAGCAGCTTAGAGCGAAGAGGGAACACTGAAGATTTCTTT. It yields the protein CASSLERRGNTEDFF.

The chain has TRBV11-3 and TRBJ1-1, with D possibly TRBD1 on 5 matching bases. This CDR3 region has 16 residues. Deletions cut 0 bases from V and 0 bases from J, with 11 bases between. Germline loops: CDR1 SGHNT, CDR2 YENEEA. The chain's CDR3 is CASSLDQTALNTEAFF. Here the CDR3 DNA reads TGTGCCAGCAGCTTAGATCAGACAGCTCTGAACACTGAAGCTTTCTTT. Looking up the rest from reference TRBV11-3 and TRBJ1-1 gives the full variable domain: EAGVVQSPRYKIIEKKQPVAFWCNPISGHNTLYWYLQNLGQGPELLIRYENEEAVDDSQLPKDRFSAERLKGVDSTLKIQPAELGDSAVYLCASSLDQTALNTEAFFGQGTRLTVV.

This clonotype was detected once. Since the CDR3 does not end with the conserved phenylalanine or tryptophan, this likely comes from a read error. The DNA is omitted, as the CDR3 cannot be located on it reliably, and the CDR3 follows TCRdb's listing. V is TRBV7-9 and J is TRBJ2-3; whether TRBD1, the table's D call, matches the DNA was not checked. The CDR3 numbers 14 amino acids, ends counted. Germline-derived CDR1 and CDR2 are SEHNR and FQNEAQ (reference sequence). CDR3 sequence: CASSSTNGQQHLCV.

This clonotype was detected only once. V usage is TRBV7-6 and J usage is TRBJ2-1; the D call may be TRBD1 or TRBD2 (5 bases each). Between the trimmed V and J ends, which lost 0 bases and 11 bases, there was a span of 20 bases. Germline CDR1 is SGHVS and CDR2 is FNYEAQ. The CDR3 sequence is 16 residues long. The CDR3 sequence: CASSLAHGAKNNQQFF. Written as DNA, the CDR3 is TGTGCCAGCAGCTTAGCCCACGGGGCAAAAAACAACCAGCAGTTCTTC.

Of note for this clonotype: This CDR3 is missing its conserved last phenylalanine or tryptophan, likely due to a read error. The DNA is omitted, as the CDR3 cannot be located on it reliably, and the CDR3 follows TCRdb's listing. J is TRBJ2-1 and V is TRBV9. The CDR3 numbers 13 amino acids, ends counted. Germline values: CDR1 SGDLS, CDR2 YYNGEE. The CDR3: CASSVGVSNDQPL.

The genes are TRBV7-9 and TRBJ1-1; D call uncertain. This CDR3 comprises 15 residues. V lost 0 bases, J lost 0 bases, and 8 bases lay in between. Germline V gene lookup returns CDR1 SEHNR and CDR2 FQNEAQ (reference sequence). CDR3 bases: TGTGCCAGCAGCTTAGCGAGGACCGTGAACACTGAAGCTTTCTTT. This gives the protein CASSLARTVNTEAFF.